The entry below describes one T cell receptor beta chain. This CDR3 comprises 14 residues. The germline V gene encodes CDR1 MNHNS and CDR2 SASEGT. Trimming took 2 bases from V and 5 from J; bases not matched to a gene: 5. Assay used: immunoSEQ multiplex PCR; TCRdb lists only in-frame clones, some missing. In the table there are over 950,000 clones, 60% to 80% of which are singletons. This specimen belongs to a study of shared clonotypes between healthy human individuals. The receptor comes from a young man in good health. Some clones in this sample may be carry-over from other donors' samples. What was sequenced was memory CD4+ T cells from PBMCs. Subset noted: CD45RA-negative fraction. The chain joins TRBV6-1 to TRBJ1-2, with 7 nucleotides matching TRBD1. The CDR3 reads CASSENRDRYGYTF. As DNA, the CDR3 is TGTGCCAGCAGTGAAAACCGGGACAGATATGGCTACACCTTC.